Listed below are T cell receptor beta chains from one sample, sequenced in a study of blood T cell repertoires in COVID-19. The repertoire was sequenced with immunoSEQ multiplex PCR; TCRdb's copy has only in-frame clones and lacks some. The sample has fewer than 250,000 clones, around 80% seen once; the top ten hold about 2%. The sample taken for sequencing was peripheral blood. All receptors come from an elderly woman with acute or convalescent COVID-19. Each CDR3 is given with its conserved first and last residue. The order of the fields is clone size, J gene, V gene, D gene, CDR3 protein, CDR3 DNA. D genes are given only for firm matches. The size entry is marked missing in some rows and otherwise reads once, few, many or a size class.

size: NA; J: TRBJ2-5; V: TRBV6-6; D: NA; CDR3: CASSYGGGIETQYF; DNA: TGTGCCAGCAGTTACGGTGGAGGGATCGAGACCCAGTACTTC
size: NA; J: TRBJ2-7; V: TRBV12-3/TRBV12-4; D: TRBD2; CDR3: CASSPSSGEQYF; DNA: TGTGCCAGCAGTCCGTCTAGCGGCGAGCAGTACTTC
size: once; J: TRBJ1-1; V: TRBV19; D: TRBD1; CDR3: CASRPTGENTEAFF; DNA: TGTGCCAGTAGGCCGACAGGGGAGAACACTGAAGCTTTCTTT
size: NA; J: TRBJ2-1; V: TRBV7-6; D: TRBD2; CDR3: CASSLGGGTYNEQFF; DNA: TGTGCCAGCAGCTTAGGCGGGGGGACCTACAATGAGCAGTTCTTC
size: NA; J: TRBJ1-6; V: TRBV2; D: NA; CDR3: CASSDRNNSPLHF; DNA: TGTGCCAGCAGTGACAGGAATAATTCACCCCTCCACTTT
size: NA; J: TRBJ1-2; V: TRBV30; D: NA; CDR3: CAWSTGNYGYTF; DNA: TGTGCCTGGAGTACAGGGAACTATGGCTACACCTTC
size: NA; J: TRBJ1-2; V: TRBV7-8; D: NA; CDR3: CASSLEGLLRGGYTF; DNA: TGTGCCAGCAGCTTAGAGGGGCTACTCCGTGGGGGCTACACCTTC
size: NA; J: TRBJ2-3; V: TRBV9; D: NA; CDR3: CASSVWGDTSTDTQYF; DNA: TGTGCCAGCAGCGTCTGGGGCGATACCAGCACAGATACGCAGTATTTT
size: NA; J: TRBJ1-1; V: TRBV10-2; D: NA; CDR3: CASLDGGSNTEAFF; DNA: TGCGCCAGCCTTGACGGGGGGAGTAACACTGAAGCTTTCTTT
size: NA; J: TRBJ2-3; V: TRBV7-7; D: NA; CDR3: CASSLGLSTDTQYF; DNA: TGTGCTAGCAGCTTAGGACTGAGCACAGATACGCAGTATTTT
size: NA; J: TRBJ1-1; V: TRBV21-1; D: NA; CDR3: CASSKSWTGLMNTEAFF; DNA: TGTGCCAGCAGCAAATCCTGGACAGGGCTCATGAACACTGAAGCTTTCTTT
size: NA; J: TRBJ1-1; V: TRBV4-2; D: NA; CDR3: CASSQAHSMNTEAFF; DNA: TGTGCCAGCAGCCAAGCGCACAGCATGAACACTGAAGCTTTCTTT
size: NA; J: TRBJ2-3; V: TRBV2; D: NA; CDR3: CASSRGTDTQYF; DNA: TGTGCCAGCAGTAGGGGAACAGATACGCAGTATTTT
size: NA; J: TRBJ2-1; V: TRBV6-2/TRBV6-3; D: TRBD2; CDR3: CASSYLAGRYNEQFF; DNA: TGTGCCAGCAGTTACCTAGCGGGACGATACAATGAGCAGTTCTTC
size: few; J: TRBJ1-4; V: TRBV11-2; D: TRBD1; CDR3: CASSLVDRVNEKLFF; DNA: TGTGCCAGCAGCTTAGTGGACAGGGTTAATGAAAAACTGTTTTTT
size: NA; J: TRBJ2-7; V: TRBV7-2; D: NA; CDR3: CASSWDWDSYEQYF; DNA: TGTGCCAGCAGCTGGGACTGGGACTCCTACGAGCAGTACTTC
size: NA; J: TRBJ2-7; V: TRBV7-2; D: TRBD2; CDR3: CASSFQAGVYEQYF; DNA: TGTGCCAGCAGCTTCCAGGCGGGGGTCTACGAGCAGTACTTC
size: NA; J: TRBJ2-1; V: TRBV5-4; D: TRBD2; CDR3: CASSGRTSGVDNEQFF; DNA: TGTGCCAGCAGCGGGCGGACTAGCGGGGTAGACAATGAGCAGTTCTTC
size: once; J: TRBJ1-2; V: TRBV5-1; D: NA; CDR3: CASSLERMGYTF; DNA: TGCGCCAGCAGCTTGGAGAGGATGGGCTACACCTTC
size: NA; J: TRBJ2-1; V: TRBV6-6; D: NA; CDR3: CASSYSFSKREQFF; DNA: TGTGCCAGCAGTTACTCTTTCAGTAAGCGTGAGCAGTTCTTC
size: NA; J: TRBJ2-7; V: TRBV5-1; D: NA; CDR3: CASSKDTASYEQYF; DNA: TGCGCCAGCAGCAAGGACACCGCCTCCTACGAGCAGTACTTC
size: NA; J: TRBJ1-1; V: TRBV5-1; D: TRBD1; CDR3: CASSPGPGTGMNTEAFF; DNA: TGCGCCAGCAGCCCGGGTCCCGGGACAGGGATGAACACTGAAGCTTTCTTT
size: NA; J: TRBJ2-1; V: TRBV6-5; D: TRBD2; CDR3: CASFPGTSRSNEQFF; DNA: TGTGCCAGCTTCCCAGGGACTAGCCGTTCCAATGAGCAGTTCTTC
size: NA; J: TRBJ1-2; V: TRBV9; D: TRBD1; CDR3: CASSVATGGAYGYTF; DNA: TGTGCCAGCAGCGTAGCGACAGGGGGAGCATATGGCTACACCTTC
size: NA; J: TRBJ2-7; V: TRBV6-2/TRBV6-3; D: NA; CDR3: CASSYRGRRENEQYF; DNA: TGTGCCAGCAGTTACCGAGGGCGTAGGGAAAACGAGCAGTACTTC
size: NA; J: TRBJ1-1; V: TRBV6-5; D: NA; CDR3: CASRATGFYTEAFF; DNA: TGTGCCAGCAGGGCCACAGGGTTCTACACTGAAGCTTTCTTT
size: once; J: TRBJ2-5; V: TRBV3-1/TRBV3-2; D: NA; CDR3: CASRRGAQETQYF; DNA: TGTGCCAGCAGACGGGGGGCCCAAGAGACCCAGTACTTC
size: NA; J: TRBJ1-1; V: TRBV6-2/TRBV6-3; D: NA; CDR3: CASSYTGRAFF; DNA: TGTGCCAGCAGTTACACTGGTCGGGCTTTCTTT
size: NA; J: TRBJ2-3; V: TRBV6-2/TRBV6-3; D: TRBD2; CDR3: CASSPVGTRGTDTQYF; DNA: TGTGCCAGCAGTCCAGTAGGGACTAGGGGCACAGATACGCAGTATTTT
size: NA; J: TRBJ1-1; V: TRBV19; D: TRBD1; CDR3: CASTDRGNTEAFF; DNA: TGTGCCAGTACAGACAGGGGAAACACTGAAGCTTTCTTT
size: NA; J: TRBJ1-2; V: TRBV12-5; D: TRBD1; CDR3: CASGLRAGGDSRF; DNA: TGTGCTAGTGGTTTGAGGGCAGGAGGGGACAGCCGGTTC